The entry that follows covers one T cell receptor (beta chain) sequence. What it binds is unknown. The table came from immunoSEQ multiplex PCR; TCRdb's copy has only in-frame clones and leaves some out. The data show about 93,000 clones, around nine tenths seen once. This specimen comes from a study of T cell responses to AZD1222 COVID-19 vaccine. Study-wide results and caveats: A rise in Spike-specific TCR breadth and depth followed two AZD1222 doses. Most donors were white British and more were female, and clonal diversity was possibly underestimated.

The sample in question was peripheral blood, obtained on day 0 of MenACWY control vaccination. The receptor comes from an adult in good health.

The CDR3 reads CASGGSLIDGYTF. The DNA of the CDR3 is TGTGCCTCCGGGGGGTCTCTTATCGATGGCTACACCTTC. The V call is TRBV28, the J call TRBJ1-2, with D possibly being TRBD1 (5 bases). Germline V gene lookup returns CDR1 MDHEN and CDR2 SYDVKM. The length of the CDR3 is 13 residues. V lost 11 bases and J 6 bases, leaving 19 bases between the germline ends.